Following are 27 T cell receptor beta chains from one sample sequenced in a study of response to subunit inactivated influenza vaccine (dated by TCRdb to about 2018). Libraries were constructed by RT-PCR. Reads for this sample came from an Illumina HiSeq 2500. TCRdb applied fastp at Q25 and MiXCR to the public reads, then kept only in-frame beta chains. Rows with one shared CDR3 protein collapse into an entry with the most common genes and DNA. The sample table holds about 570,000 distinct CDR3 sequences, of which 11% were seen once. Together, the top ten hold approximately 9.9% of the sample. A further study also used this sample, focusing on T cells expressing NK-cell markers. Drawing on the second study: 5'RACE template switching, by which a universal primer site and unique molecular identifiers were added, was used to make TCR beta cDNA libraries.

The sequencing here drew on PBMCs from blood, taken on the day of vaccination. These receptors originate from a man over 45 who received an inactivated influenza vaccine. Donor details come from another sample of the same person, matched by shared clones.

The chain recombines TRBV12-3 or TRBV12-4 with TRBJ2-5, with a possible D match to TRBD2 (8 bases). This CDR3 spans 15 amino acids. V was pared by 5 bases and J by 9 bases, with 22 bases between. The CDR3 loop reads CASSQLQGPGGAQYF. The CDR3 DNA is TGTGCCAGCAGTCAGCTACAGGGGCCGGGAGGGGCCCAGTACTTC.

This chain connects TRBV6-5 to TRBJ2-5; 7 bases map to TRBD1. Per germline, CDR1 MNHEY and CDR2 SVGAGI. J gave up 5 bases and V 2 bases, and 8 bases lay outside the gene matches. This CDR3 spans 15 amino acids. DNA for the CDR3: TGTGCCAGCAGTTACCCGACAGGGAGAGGGGAGACCCAGTACTTC. This translates into CASSYPTGRGETQYF.

In its sample, this clonotype was seen a few times. This chain connects TRBV7-2 to TRBJ2-5; 10 positions match TRBD2. Trimming at V came to 8 bases and at J to 4 bases, leaving 13 bases not matched to a gene. CDR1 and CDR2 (germline): SGHTA, FQGNSA. CDR3 length equals 16 residues. The CDR3 bases are TGTGCCAGCCGAGGGCTAGCGGGAGTAGTTGTAGAGACCCAGTACTTC. This codes for CASRGLAGVVVETQYF.

This chain joins TRBV27 and TRBJ1-1; perhaps TRBD1 as D (6 bases). This CDR3 spans 13 amino acids. V lost 2 bases and J lost 3, with 7 bases in between. CDR1 MNHEY and CDR2 SMNVEV come from the germline V gene (reference sequence). The CDR3 sequence is CASSLHRDTEAFF. CDR3 DNA sequence: TGTGCCAGCAGTTTACACAGGGACACTGAAGCTTTCTTT.

This clonotype was counted a few times. The CDR3 region is CASSLAGTGVSYEQYF. In DNA form, the CDR3 reads TGCGCCAGCAGCTTGGCTGGGACAGGGGTTTCCTACGAGCAGTACTTC. The chain uses TRBV5-1 and TRBJ2-7, with 10 bases matching TRBD1. Trimming removed 0 bases from V and 1 base from J; junction bases left unmatched: 4. From germline, CDR1 is SGHRS and CDR2 YFSETQ. CDR3 length equals 16 residues.

This chain connects TRBV4-3 to TRBJ2-1; 7 bases align to TRBD2. The J segment lost 9 bases and the V segment lost 0 bases, leaving 8 bases of the junction unmatched. Germline assignment: CDR1 LGHNA and CDR2 YSLEER. This CDR3 has 15 residues. CDR3 DNA sequence: TGCGCCAGCAGCCAAGAAGGCCGGGGCGGGGGTGAGCAGTTCTTC. It specifies CASSQEGRGGGEQFF.

As concerns this clonotype: The germline gene is not matched at one end of the junction; a read error may be the cause. The chain couples TRBV5-1 to TRBJ2-3; 7 positions agree with TRBD2. Germline values: CDR1 SGHRS, CDR2 YFSETQ. The length of the CDR3 is 16 residues. As DNA, the CDR3 is TGCGCCAGCAGCTTGTATCCAGCGGGAAGCACAGATACGCAGTTTTTT. Protein sequence: CASSLYPAGSTDTQFF.

The rearrangement uses TRBV7-2 and TRBJ2-2; 7 bases agree with TRBD2. The CDR3 consists of 16 residues. CDR1 and CDR2 from the germline V gene are SGHTA and FQGNSA. With V trimmed by 5 bases and J by 3 bases, 9 bases remained unmatched. CDR3 loop: CASSPRRERYTGELFF. CDR3 DNA: TGTGCCAGCAGCCCGCGGCGGGAGAGGTACACCGGGGAGCTGTTTTTT.

The CDR3 sequence is CASSSLVGGLGAGELFF. The CDR3 bases are TGTGCCAGCAGCTCACTCGTGGGAGGTTTGGGTGCCGGGGAGCTGTTTTTT. The rearrangement uses TRBV12-3 or TRBV12-4 and TRBJ2-2, with a weak D call TRBD2 (6 bases). Between the trimmed V and J ends, which lost 6 bases and 6 bases, there was a span of 23 bases. CDR3 length: 17 amino acids.

The genes are TRBV27 and TRBJ2-7, with D unclear. With 6 bases removed from V and 1 base from J, the gap between germline ends came to 13 bases. Germline CDR1 and CDR2: MNHEY and SMNVEV (reference sequence). This CDR3 contains 14 residues. This CDR3 is CASSPPPFSYEQYF. CDR3 DNA sequence: TGTGCCAGCAGCCCACCGCCCTTTTCCTACGAGCAGTACTTC.

This clonotype was counted ten times or more. The rearrangement uses TRBV29-1 and TRBJ2-1; tentatively, D is TRBD2 (6 bases). V lost 0 bases, J lost 10 bases, and 7 bases lay in between. This CDR3 region has 11 residues. CDR1 is SQVTM and CDR2 is ANQGSEA in the germline V gene. Written as DNA, the CDR3 is TGCAGCGTTGAAGACGGGGGAGAGCAGTTCTTC. Translating gives CSVEDGGEQFF.

This clonotype has only a few counts. The DNA of the CDR3 is TGTGCCAGCAGTCAACTATTACAGATTCAGTACTTC. Translated: CASSQLLQIQYF. The chain joins TRBV12-3 or TRBV12-4 to TRBJ2-4; D ambiguous. This CDR3 has 12 amino acids. V gave up 5 bases and J gave up 10 bases, with 12 bases separating them.

This clonotype was seen only a few times. V and J are TRBV6-6 and TRBJ1-2, with D perhaps matching TRBD1 (6 bases). The V and J ends lost 2 bases and 4 bases respectively, with 8 bases between them. CDR3 length: 13 amino acids. Germline CDR1 reads MNHNY; CDR2 reads SVGAGI (reference sequence). In DNA, the CDR3 is TGTGCCAGCAGTTACGACAGGAGCTATGGCTACACCTTC. Translation: CASSYDRSYGYTF.

This clonotype was observed a handful of times. The chain recombines TRBV5-5 with TRBJ2-5; D is unclear. The CDR3 spans 14 residues. Germline-derived CDR1 and CDR2 are SGHKS and YYEKEE (reference sequence). V was trimmed by 4 bases and J by 4 bases, leaving 14 bases between them. The CDR3 DNA sequence: TGTGCCAGCAGCCTTACGGTGAAAGGAGAGACCCAGTACTTC. As protein: CASSLTVKGETQYF.

A few counts support this clonotype. The V and J genes are TRBV4-2 and TRBJ2-2; D might be TRBD1 (5 bases). Germline CDR1 is LGHNA and CDR2 is YNFKEQ. The germline V and J ends were trimmed by 3 bases and 7 bases, with 12 bases remaining between them. The CDR3 length is 14 residues. CDR3 sequence: CASSQTEKGGELFF. CDR3 bases: TGTGCCAGCAGCCAGACAGAGAAGGGCGGGGAGCTGTTTTTT.

For this clonotype: At one of its ends the junction is not consistent with the germline gene, which may arise from a read error. The J gene is TRBJ2-1, the V gene TRBV6-2 or TRBV6-3; perhaps TRBD2 as D (6 bases). In germline, CDR1 is MNHEY, CDR2 SVGEGT. CDR3 size: 12 residues. The CDR3 reads CASSTVERVLHF. CDR3 DNA: TGTGCCAGCAGTACGGTAGAGCGGGTCCTTCACTTC.

This clonotype has only a few counts. V is TRBV12-3 or TRBV12-4 and J is TRBJ2-1; TRBD2 aligns across 11 bases. The CDR3 runs to 20 residues. V was clipped by 3 bases and J by 0 bases; unmatched bases: 13. DNA for the CDR3: TGTGCCAGCAGTTTCGACTATCAGCTAGCGGGGGGCCCCTCCTACAATGAGCAGTTCTTC. Translation gives CASSFDYQLAGGPSYNEQFF.

This clonotype was seen ten or more times. In nucleotides, the CDR3 is TGTGCCAGCAGCTTACAAGGGACCACAGATACGCAGTATTTT. Translation: CASSLQGTTDTQYF. This chain uses TRBV5-5 with TRBJ2-3, with D perhaps assigned TRBD1 or TRBD2 (5 bases each). V dropped 2 bases and J dropped 2 bases, with 9 bases sitting between them. CDR3 length: 14 amino acids. CDR1 is SGHKS, CDR2 YYEKEE, per germline (reference sequence).

The gene calls are TRBV25-1 and TRBJ2-2; D possibly corresponds to TRBD2 (5 bases). Germline V gene data show CDR1 as MGHDK and CDR2 as SYGVNS. With 5 bases removed from V and 4 bases from J, the gap between germline ends came to 14 bases. The CDR3 runs to 15 residues. CDR3 in DNA: TGTGCCAGCAGTCAACCCTTGGGGAGCACCGGGGAGCTGTTTTTT. It codes for CASSQPLGSTGELFF.

This clonotype has a handful of counts. The rearrangement links TRBV20-1 to TRBJ2-1; D is possibly TRBD1 or TRBD2 (5 bases each). Trimming left V 0 bases short and J 5 bases short, with 14 bases between. There are 15 residues in the CDR3. Germline values: CDR1 DFQATT, CDR2 SNEGSKA (reference sequence). CDR3 DNA: TGCAGTGCTAGAGATCCCTCGGGGCGACACAATGAGCAGTTCTTC. Protein: CSARDPSGRHNEQFF.

This sequence joins TRBV7-9 and TRBJ1-3; 9 nucleotides align to TRBD1. The CDR3 has 16 residues. Losses at the gene ends were 1 base for V and 1 base for J; bases not matched to a gene: 2. Germline loops: CDR1 SEHNR, CDR2 FQNEAQ (reference sequence). Written as DNA, the CDR3 is TGTGCCAGCAGCTTAGAAGGACAGGGGTCTGGAAACACCATATATTTT. The encoded protein is CASSLEGQGSGNTIYF.

The J gene is TRBJ1-1, the V gene TRBV7-9; no definite D call. Germline CDR1 is SEHNR and CDR2 is FQNEAQ (reference sequence). The CDR3 runs 12 residues. V gave up 0 bases and J gave up 7 bases, with 6 bases separating them. The CDR3 DNA sequence: TGTGCCAGCAGCTTAGCTCCCCGTGAAGCTTTCTTT. Its translation: CASSLAPREAFF.

The rearrangement uses TRBV10-3 and TRBJ2-7; 8 nucleotides match TRBD1. This CDR3 region has 15 residues. Germline values: CDR1 ENHRY, CDR2 SYGVKD. V trimming: 1 base; J trimming: 3 bases; junction bases outside the gene matches: 5. For the CDR3, the DNA is TGTGCCATCAGTGAGTTCGAGACAGGGGACTACGAGCAGTACTTC. Its translation: CAISEFETGDYEQYF.

This chain links TRBV7-2 with TRBJ2-3; D not resolved. Germline-derived CDR1 and CDR2 are SGHTA and FQGNSA. The CDR3 totals 13 residues. Trimming pared 5 bases from V and 5 bases from J, leaving 11 bases between. In DNA, the CDR3 is TGTGCCAGCAGCCCCGCAAGGGTAGATACGCAGTATTTT. The encoded protein is CASSPARVDTQYF.

V is TRBV20-1 and J is TRBJ1-4; weak D call: TRBD1 (5 bases). Germline-derived CDR1 and CDR2 are DFQATT and SNEGSKA (reference sequence). V was shortened by 6 bases and J by 10 bases, with 24 bases between the two germline ends. The CDR3 consists of 15 residues. The CDR3 sequence: CSAQIGTEQRGKLFF. The CDR3 DNA reads TGCAGTGCCCAAATTGGTACCGAACAGAGGGGAAAACTGTTTTTT.

This chain uses TRBV19 with TRBJ2-7; TRBD1 aligns across 10 bases. Per the germline V gene, CDR1 is LNHDA and CDR2 is SQIVND (reference sequence). The CDR3 runs 12 residues. Trimming cost V 9 bases and J 6 bases; bases outside gene matches: 5. CDR3 coding DNA: TGTGCCAGCAGAGGACAGGGGGTCGAGCAGTACTTC. Its translation: CASRGQGVEQYF. The variable domain in full, with the rest retrieved from reference TRBV19 and TRBJ2-7, is DGGITQSPKYLFRKEGQNVTLSCEQNLNHDAMYWYRQDPGQGLRLIYYSQIVNDFQKGDIAEGYSVSREKKESFPLTVTSAQKNPTAFYLCASRGQGVEQYFGPGTRLTVT.

This clonotype has more than one count but fewer than ten. V is TRBV7-9 and J is TRBJ1-2, with 7 bases identical to TRBD1. The CDR3 runs 14 residues. The germline V gene has CDR1 SEHNR and CDR2 FQNEAQ (reference sequence). V lost 4 bases to trimming and J lost 8 bases; unmatched junction nucleotides: 10. The CDR3 is CASSSYRGQGGYTF. The CDR3 DNA reads as TGTGCCAGCAGCTCGTACAGGGGCCAAGGGGGCTACACCTTC.